Listed here are 16 T cell receptor beta chains from one sample, sequenced in a study of identical twins. TCRdb independently ran MiXCR on the 5' RACE reads; one entry per CDR3 protein. Among a few hundred thousand distinct CDR3 sequences listed, about 12% were seen once. These data were likewise used in another study, on yellow fever vaccine responses in identical twins.

Sample: CD8+ T cells sorted from blood. The receptors here all came from a woman under 30 in good health.

This clonotype was recorded a few times. The rearrangement joins TRBV20-1 to TRBJ2-7; 7 bases align to TRBD1. Germline values: CDR1 DFQATT, CDR2 SNEGSKA (reference sequence). The length of the CDR3 is 12 residues. After removal of 4 bases from V and 3 bases from J, the junction contained 3 bases not matched to a gene. The CDR3 sequence: CSATDRVYEQYF. CDR3 DNA sequence: TGCAGTGCTACCGACAGGGTCTACGAGCAGTACTTC.

V usage is TRBV10-1 and J usage is TRBJ2-5; D remains unclear. V shed 2 bases and J shed 0 bases, with 4 bases lying between them. Per the germline V gene, CDR1 is WNHNN and CDR2 is SYGVQD (reference sequence). CDR3 size: 13 residues. The CDR3: CASSEVNQETQYF. The CDR3, as DNA: TGCGCCAGCAGTGAGGTGAACCAAGAGACCCAGTACTTC.

Only a few counts were recorded for this clonotype. The chain joins TRBV7-9 to TRBJ2-3; TRBD2 is a possible D gene (6 bases). CDR1 and CDR2 (germline): SEHNR, FQNEAQ (reference sequence). This CDR3 spans 15 amino acids. V was clipped by 1 base and J by 3 bases, with 11 bases between them. Here the CDR3 DNA reads TGTGCCAGCAGCTTAGAACGGGAGCCAACAGATACGCAGTATTTT. It specifies CASSLEREPTDTQYF.

The gene calls are TRBV7-7 and TRBJ2-2; 9 bases agree with TRBD1. Germline V lookup: CDR1 SSHAT, CDR2 FNYEAQ (reference sequence). Unmatched junction bases numbered 5, after V lost 11 bases and J lost 4 bases. This CDR3 spans 13 amino acids. The CDR3 reads CAVWTGATGELFF. The CDR3 nucleotides are TGTGCCGTCTGGACAGGGGCCACCGGGGAGCTGTTTTTT.

V and J are TRBV18 and TRBJ1-1; D is perhaps TRBD1 (6 bases). V lost 5 bases to trimming and J lost 1 base, with 11 bases between them. Germline V gives CDR1 KGHSH, CDR2 LQKENI. CDR3 length equals 14 residues. The CDR3 is CASSGGAGNTEAFF. CDR3 sequence (DNA): TGTGCCAGCTCAGGGGGCGCGGGGAACACTGAAGCTTTCTTT.

This clonotype was seen ten or more times. The genes are TRBV12-3 or TRBV12-4 and TRBJ2-3; D remains ambiguous. The V end lost 7 bases, the J end lost 1 base, and 15 bases lay between the germline ends. This CDR3 spans 15 amino acids. The CDR3 nucleotides read TGTGCCAGCACCACAGACAAAGTCGGCACAGATACGCAGTATTTT. Encoded protein: CASTTDKVGTDTQYF.

This chain connects TRBV27 to TRBJ2-1; D ambiguous. The CDR3 has 13 residues. V shed 3 bases and J shed 13 bases, with 16 bases lying between them. Germline CDR1 reads MNHEY; CDR2 reads SMNVEV (reference sequence). The CDR3 DNA reads TGTGCCAGCAGTTTGGGTAGGGCCCTTGTCCAGTTCTTC. Translated: CASSLGRALVQFF.

A few counts support this clonotype. The chain combines TRBV3-1 with TRBJ2-7; D gene ambiguous. Between the trimmed V and J ends, which lost 0 bases and 4 bases, there was a span of 10 bases. Germline CDR1 is LGHDT and CDR2 is YNNKEL (reference sequence). This CDR3 contains 14 residues. The chain's CDR3 is CASSQDVSGYEQYF. CDR3 sequence (DNA): TGTGCCAGCAGCCAAGATGTTAGTGGTTACGAGCAGTACTTC.

CDR3 region: CASSGSASGRQTGELFF. CDR3 coding DNA: TGTGCCAGCAGCGGGAGTGCTAGCGGGAGGCAAACCGGGGAGCTGTTTTTT. J is TRBJ2-2 and V is TRBV7-9; 11 bases are a match to TRBD2. Trimming removed 5 bases from V and 5 bases from J; junction bases left unmatched: 10. The germline gives CDR1 SEHNR, CDR2 FQNEAQ (reference sequence). The CDR3 sequence is 17 residues long. The entire variable domain, with the rest obtained from reference TRBV7-9 and TRBJ2-2, is as follows: DTGVSQNPRHKITKRGQNVTFRCDPISEHNRLYWYRQTLGQGPEFLTYFQNEAQLEKSRLLSDRFSAERPKGSFSTLEIQRTEQGDSAMYLCASSGSASGRQTGELFFGEGSRLTVL.

This clonotype has just a few counts. This sequence joins TRBV20-1 and TRBJ1-1; 8 bases agree with TRBD1. Germline CDR1 and CDR2: DFQATT and SNEGSKA (reference sequence). The CDR3 is 17 amino acids. V was pared by 4 bases and J by 2 bases, with 15 bases of the junction left unmatched. The CDR3 coding sequence is TGCAGTGCTACGCCCAGGGGACAGGATACTATAAACACTGAAGCTTTCTTT. Amino acids: CSATPRGQDTINTEAFF.

This clonotype was detected only a few times. The CDR3 sequence: CASSQELRERVGELFF. The CDR3 nucleotides are TGCGCCAGCAGCCAAGAGTTGCGGGAGAGGGTCGGGGAGCTGTTTTTT. V usage is TRBV4-1 and J usage is TRBJ2-2; 7 positions agree with TRBD2. V was clipped by 0 bases and J by 7 bases; unmatched bases: 8. CDR1 is MGHRA, CDR2 YSYEKL, per germline. There are 16 residues in the CDR3.

This clonotype was seen a few times. V and J are TRBV12-3 or TRBV12-4 and TRBJ1-2; 8 nucleotides agree with TRBD1. V was clipped by 5 bases and J by 6 bases; unmatched bases: 17. The CDR3 is 17 residues long. The CDR3 nucleotides read TGTGCCAGCAGTCACGATCCGGGCCTCCTGGACAGGGATGGCTACACCTTC. This encodes CASSHDPGLLDRDGYTF.

V and J are TRBV5-1 and TRBJ2-3; 9 bases map to TRBD2. CDR1 is SGHRS and CDR2 is YFSETQ in the germline V gene. The CDR3 runs to 15 residues. V gave up 4 bases and J gave up 6 bases; unmatched junction bases: 9. CDR3 coding DNA: TGCGCCAGCAGCAGTAGCGGGAGCGGACGTGATACGCAGTATTTT. Its translation: CASSSSGSGRDTQYF.

This clonotype has a count of ten or more. This chain links TRBV5-5 with TRBJ1-1, with 11 bases lining up with TRBD1. Germline V gives CDR1 SGHKS, CDR2 YYEKEE (reference sequence). The CDR3 consists of 15 residues. The J segment lost 4 bases and the V segment lost 5 bases, leaving 7 bases of the junction unmatched. The CDR3 bases are TGTGCCAGCAGGGAAACCGGGACAGGGGGCACTGAAGCTTTCTTT. Protein sequence: CASRETGTGGTEAFF.

This chain uses TRBV20-1 with TRBJ2-1; a possible D gene is TRBD2 (7 bases). The CDR3 sequence is 14 residues long. Germline lookup yields CDR1 DFQATT and CDR2 SNEGSKA (reference sequence). V was shortened by 4 bases and J by 9 bases, with 19 bases between the two germline ends. CDR3 loop: CSATPGAGETEQFF. CDR3 DNA sequence: TGCAGTGCTACCCCGGGGGCGGGAGAGACTGAGCAGTTCTTC.

Ten or more counts support this clonotype. The chain employs TRBV6-5 and TRBJ1-2; D remains unclear. The germline V and J ends were trimmed by 2 bases and 1 base, with 5 bases remaining between them. The CDR3 covers 13 residues. Germline loops: CDR1 MNHEY, CDR2 SVGAGI. The CDR3 bases are TGTGCCAGCAGTTACGTCCTTAACTATGGCTACACCTTC. It encodes CASSYVLNYGYTF.